A selection of T cell receptor beta chains follows, all from one sample in a study of glioma-infiltrating T cells after dendritic cell vaccination. Sequencing was performed with immunoSEQ multiplex PCR; in TCRdb, only in-frame clones are kept and a portion is missing. The table shows approximately 90,000 clones, with over 65% occurring only once. The sample here was blood, taken before dendritic cell vaccination. The receptors stem from a human donor with glioblastoma. The CDR3 runs from the conserved cysteine through the conserved F or W. The order of the fields is D gene, V gene, J gene, clone size, CDR3 DNA, CDR3 protein. The D gene is left open where the match is weak. Only some rows state a clone size, as once, few, many or a class for expanded clones.

.	TRBV6-5	TRBJ2-7	.	TGTGCCAGCAGTGCACAAGCGGGCGGTTCCTACGAGCAGTACTTC	CASSAQAGGSYEQYF
.	TRBV5-4	TRBJ1-1	.	TGTGCCAGCAGCTTCGGGTGGAACACTGAAGCTTTCTTT	CASSFGWNTEAFF
TRBD1	TRBV5-1	TRBJ2-7	once	TGCGCCAGCAGCCAAAGAGGACCGGGACAGGGATTCGAGCAGTACTTC	CASSQRGPGQGFEQYF
.	TRBV4-3	TRBJ2-3	.	TGCGCCAGCAGCCAAGATCGGCAGGGACTCACAGATACGCAGTATTTT	CASSQDRQGLTDTQYF
TRBD2	TRBV7-9	TRBJ2-1	.	TGTGCCAGCAGCTCGACTAGCGGGGTCTACAATGAGCAGTTCTTC	CASSSTSGVYNEQFF
.	TRBV7-2	TRBJ2-5	.	TGTGCCAGCACCTCCTACCAAGAGACCCAGTACTTC	CASTSYQETQYF
TRBD1	TRBV4-3	TRBJ2-1	.	TGCGCCAGCAGCCCGAGACAGGGGGCCTACAATGAGCAGTTCTTC	CASSPRQGAYNEQFF
TRBD1	TRBV7-3	TRBJ2-1	.	TGTGCCAGCAGTATCTCCGGGACAGGGACTTACAATGAGCAGTTCTTC	CASSISGTGTYNEQFF
.	TRBV7-9	TRBJ1-1	.	TGTGCCAGCAGCTCCGGACACTCCGGGGAAGCTTTCTTT	CASSSGHSGEAFF
TRBD2	TRBV7-9	TRBJ2-2	.	TGTGCCAGCAGCCGACGGGGGGGGCTAACCACCGGGGAGCTGTTTTTT	CASSRRGGLTTGELFF
.	TRBV5-8	TRBJ1-6	.	TGTGCCAGCAGCCGCTTGAGGGATTCACCCCTCCACTTT	CASSRLRDSPLHF
.	TRBV6-5	TRBJ2-7	.	TGTGCCAGCAGTTACTCGAGTGACAGCTCCTACGAGCAGTACTTC	CASSYSSDSSYEQYF
.	TRBV11-3	TRBJ2-7	.	TGTGCCAGCAGCCCCTCCCTCTATGAGGCCTACGAGCAGTACTTC	CASSPSLYEAYEQYF
.	TRBV5-6	TRBJ1-5	.	TGTGCCAGCACCCGGCAGGGCACTCAGCCCCAGCATTTT	CASTRQGTQPQHF
TRBD1	TRBV5-1	TRBJ1-5	.	TGCGCCAGCAGCATAGGACAGGGGAATTCTCAGCCCCAGCATTTT	CASSIGQGNSQPQHF
TRBD2	TRBV11-1	TRBJ2-4	.	TGTGCCAGCAGCTTCGGCGGGGGAGGCAAAAACATTCAGTACTTC	CASSFGGGGKNIQYF
.	TRBV6-1	TRBJ1-1	.	TGTGCCAGCAGGAAGCAGGGAGGCACTGAAGCTTTCTTT	CASRKQGGTEAFF
TRBD1	TRBV2	TRBJ1-5	.	TGTGCCAGCAGTGAAACAGGGGTGGGCAATCAGCCCCAGCATTTT	CASSETGVGNQPQHF